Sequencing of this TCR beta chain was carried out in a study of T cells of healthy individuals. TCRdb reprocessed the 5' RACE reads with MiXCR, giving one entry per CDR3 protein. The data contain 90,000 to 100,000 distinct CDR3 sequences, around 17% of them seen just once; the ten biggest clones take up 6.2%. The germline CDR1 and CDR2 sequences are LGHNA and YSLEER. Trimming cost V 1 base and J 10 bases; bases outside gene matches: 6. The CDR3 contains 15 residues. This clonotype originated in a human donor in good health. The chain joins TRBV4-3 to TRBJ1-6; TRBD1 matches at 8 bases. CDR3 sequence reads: CASSQAPTGESPLHF. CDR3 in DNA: TGCGCCAGCAGCCAAGCCCCGACAGGGGAGTCACCCCTCCACTTT.